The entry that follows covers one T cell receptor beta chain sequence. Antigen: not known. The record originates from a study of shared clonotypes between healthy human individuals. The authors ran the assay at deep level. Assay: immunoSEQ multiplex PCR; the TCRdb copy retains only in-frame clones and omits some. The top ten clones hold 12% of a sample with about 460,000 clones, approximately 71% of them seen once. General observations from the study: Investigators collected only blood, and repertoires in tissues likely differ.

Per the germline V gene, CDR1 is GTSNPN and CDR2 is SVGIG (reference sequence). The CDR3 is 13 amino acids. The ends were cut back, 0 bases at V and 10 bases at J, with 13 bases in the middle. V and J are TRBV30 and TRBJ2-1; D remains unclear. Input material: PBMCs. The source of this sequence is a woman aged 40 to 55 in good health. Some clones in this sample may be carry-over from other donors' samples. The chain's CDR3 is CAWSVGRVGEQFF. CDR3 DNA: TGTGCCTGGAGTGTGGGCCGGGTGGGAGAGCAGTTCTTC.